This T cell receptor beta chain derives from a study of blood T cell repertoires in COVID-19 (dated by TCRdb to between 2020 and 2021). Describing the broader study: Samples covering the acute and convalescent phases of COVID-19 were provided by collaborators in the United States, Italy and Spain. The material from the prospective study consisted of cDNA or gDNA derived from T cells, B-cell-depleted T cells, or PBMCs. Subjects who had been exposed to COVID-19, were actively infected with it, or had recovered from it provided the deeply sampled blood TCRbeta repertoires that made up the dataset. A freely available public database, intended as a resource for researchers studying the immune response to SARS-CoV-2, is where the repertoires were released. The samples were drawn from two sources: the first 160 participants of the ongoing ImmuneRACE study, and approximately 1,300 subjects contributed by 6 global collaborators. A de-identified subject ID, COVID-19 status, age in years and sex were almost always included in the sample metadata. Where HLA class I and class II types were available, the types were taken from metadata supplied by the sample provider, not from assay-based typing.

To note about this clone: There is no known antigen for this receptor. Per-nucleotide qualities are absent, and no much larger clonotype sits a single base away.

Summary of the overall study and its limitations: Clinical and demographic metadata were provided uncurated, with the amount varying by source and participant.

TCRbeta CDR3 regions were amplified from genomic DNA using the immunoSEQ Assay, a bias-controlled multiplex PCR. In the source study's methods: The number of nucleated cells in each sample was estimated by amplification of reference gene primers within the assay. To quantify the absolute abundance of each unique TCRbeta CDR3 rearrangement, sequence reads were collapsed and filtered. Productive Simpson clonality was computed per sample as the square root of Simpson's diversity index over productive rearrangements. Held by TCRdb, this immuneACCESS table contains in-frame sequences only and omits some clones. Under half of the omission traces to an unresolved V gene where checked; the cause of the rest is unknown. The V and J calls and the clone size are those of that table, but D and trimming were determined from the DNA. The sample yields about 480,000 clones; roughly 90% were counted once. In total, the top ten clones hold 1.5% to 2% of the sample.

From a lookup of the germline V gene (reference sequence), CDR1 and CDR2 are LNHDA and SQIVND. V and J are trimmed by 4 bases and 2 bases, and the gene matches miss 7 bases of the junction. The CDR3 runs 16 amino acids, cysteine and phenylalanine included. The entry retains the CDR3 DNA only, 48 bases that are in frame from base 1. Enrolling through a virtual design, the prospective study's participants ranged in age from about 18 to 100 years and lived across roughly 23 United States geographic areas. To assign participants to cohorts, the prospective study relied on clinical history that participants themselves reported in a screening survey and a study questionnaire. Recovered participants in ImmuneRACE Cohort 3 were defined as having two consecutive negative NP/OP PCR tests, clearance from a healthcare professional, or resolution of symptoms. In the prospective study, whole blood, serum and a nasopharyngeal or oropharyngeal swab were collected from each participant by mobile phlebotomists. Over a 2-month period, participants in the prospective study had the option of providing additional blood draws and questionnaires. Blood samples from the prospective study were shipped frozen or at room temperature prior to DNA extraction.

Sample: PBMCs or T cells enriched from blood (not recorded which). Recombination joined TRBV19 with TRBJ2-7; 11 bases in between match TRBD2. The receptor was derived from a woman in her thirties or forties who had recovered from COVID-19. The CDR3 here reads CASSTKGTSGTYEQYF. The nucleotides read TGTGCCAGTAGTACCAAAGGGACTAGCGGTACCTACGAGCAGTACTTC.